The 9 T cell receptor beta chains in this list originate from one sample, sequenced in a study of T cells after yellow fever vaccination. TCRdb called the 5' RACE reads again in MiXCR, with one record for every CDR3 protein. Among roughly 330,000 distinct CDR3 sequences listed, approximately 4% were seen once. Here the sequenced sample was PBMCs, taken 5 days after the yellow fever booster vaccination. The receptors come from a man younger than 35 who received the YFV17D yellow fever vaccine.

This clonotype was found many times. The gene calls are TRBV4-1 and TRBJ1-1; the D is unclear. V was clipped by 8 bases and J by 2 bases, with 15 bases between them. The germline CDR1 and CDR2 sequences are MGHRA and YSYEKL. This CDR3 spans 14 amino acids. CDR3 DNA: TGCGCCAGCCGCGGCCTACTCCTCAACACTGAAGCTTTCTTT. Protein sequence: CASRGLLLNTEAFF.

The rearrangement uses TRBV3-1 and TRBJ2-3; no definite D call. CDR1 is LGHDT and CDR2 is YNNKEL in the germline V gene (reference sequence). The CDR3 contains 13 residues. V was shortened by 1 base and J by 5 bases, with 7 bases between the two germline ends. The CDR3 sequence: CASSQAVLDTQYF. In DNA, the CDR3 is TGTGCCAGCAGCCAAGCGGTACTAGATACGCAGTATTTT.

The chain couples TRBV4-2 to TRBJ2-5; D might be TRBD1 (7 bases). This CDR3 region has 17 residues. CDR1 is LGHNA, CDR2 YNFKEQ, per germline. Trimming left V 1 base short and J 0 bases short, with 15 bases between. This CDR3 is CASSQAGAGGNQETQYF. In DNA, the CDR3 is TGTGCCAGCAGCCAAGCGGGGGCAGGGGGGAACCAAGAGACCCAGTACTTC.

V gene TRBV29-1 combines with J gene TRBJ1-6, with D uncertain. The V gene's germline CDR1 is SQVTM and CDR2 ANQGSEA. The CDR3 sequence is 13 residues long. V gave up 7 bases and J gave up 10 bases, with 17 bases separating them. The CDR3 reads CSARTDFASPLHF. The CDR3 DNA follows: TGCAGCGCCCGCACAGATTTCGCATCACCCCTCCACTTT.

This clonotype appeared many times. This chain links TRBV5-1 with TRBJ1-6; D is uncertain. The CDR3 extends over 16 amino acids. V was trimmed by 0 bases and J by 0 bases, leaving 7 bases between them. The V gene's germline CDR1 is SGHRS and CDR2 YFSETQ. Here the CDR3 DNA reads TGCGCCAGCAGCTTGGAGGATAGCTCCTATAATTCACCCCTCCACTTT. It is translated as CASSLEDSSYNSPLHF.

Many counts were recorded for this clonotype. The chain has TRBV11-2 and TRBJ2-1; D gene uncertain. V lost 0 bases and J 14 bases, leaving 17 bases between the germline ends. Germline V lookup: CDR1 SGHAT, CDR2 FQNNGV. CDR3 length: 14 amino acids. The CDR3 loop reads CASSLDPLSGREFF. CDR3 DNA sequence: TGTGCCAGCAGCTTAGACCCCCTCAGTGGTCGTGAGTTCTTC.

This clonotype was picked up many times. This chain links TRBV5-1 with TRBJ1-2; D is unresolved. Trimming took 4 bases from V and 3 from J, leaving 7 bases between them. The CDR3 is made up of 12 amino acids. CDR1 and CDR2 (germline): SGHRS, YFSETQ. The CDR3 spells CASSASHYGYTF. The CDR3 DNA reads as TGCGCCAGCAGCGCCTCCCACTATGGCTACACCTTC.

The chain links TRBV5-5 to TRBJ1-6; 7 positions match TRBD1. The J segment lost 8 bases and the V segment lost 3 bases, leaving 5 bases of the junction unmatched. The CDR3 extends over 14 amino acids. The germline V gene encodes CDR1 SGHKS and CDR2 YYEKEE (reference sequence). The CDR3, as DNA: TGTGCCAGCAGCTATCCAGGGGGGGATTCACCCCTCCACTTT. It specifies CASSYPGGDSPLHF.

This clonotype was recorded a few times. The rearrangement links TRBV7-6 to TRBJ2-7; 8 bases match TRBD1. Germline loops: CDR1 SGHVS, CDR2 FNYEAQ. This CDR3 is built from 13 residues. The trim removed 5 bases at V and 5 bases at J, leaving 5 bases unmatched. The DNA for the CDR3 is TGTGCCAGCAGCCTATGGACAGGGAACGAGCAGTACTTC. Translation: CASSLWTGNEQYF.